A selection of T cell receptor beta chains follows, all from one sample in a study of PD-1 blockade in classical Hodgkin lymphoma. Libraries were prepared by immunoSEQ multiplex PCR; TCRdb keeps only in-frame clonotypes and omits some of them. The sample lists around 13,000 clones; roughly 90% were seen once. The sample consisted of CD4+ T cells from blood, taken at baseline. Source of these receptors: a human donor with classical Hodgkin lymphoma. The CDR3 runs from the conserved cysteine through the conserved F or W. D genes are given only for firm matches. The size field is filled for only some rows; it gives once, few, many or a size class.

v_call,j_call,clone_size,d_call,cdr3_nt,cdr3_aa
TRBV11-3,TRBJ2-1,.,TRBD1,TGTGCCAGCAGCTTAGCAGGGGGCTCCTACAATGAGCAGTTCTTC,CASSLAGGSYNEQFF
TRBV28,TRBJ2-5,.,.,TGTGCCACAACTCGAGGCCCCTTCCAAGAGACCCAGTACTTC,CATTRGPFQETQYF
TRBV14,TRBJ2-6,.,.,TGTGCCAGCAGCCGCGCTGGGGCCAACGTCCTGACTTTC,CASSRAGANVLTF
TRBV29-1,TRBJ2-1,.,TRBD2,TGCAGCGTTGATGCGAGCGGGAGGGCCGGAAGAATGTATGAGCAGTTCTTC,CSVDASGRAGRMYEQFF
TRBV19,TRBJ1-1,.,TRBD1,TGTGCCAGTAGTATCGGGGACAGGGCGGCTGAAGCTTTCTTT,CASSIGDRAAEAFF
TRBV6-4,TRBJ1-4,.,.,TGTGCCAGCAGTGTCAGGACAGCTCCTAATGAAAAACTGTTTTTT,CASSVRTAPNEKLFF
TRBV4-1,TRBJ2-1,.,.,TGCGCCAGCAGCCAAGTGTCCTGGAACAATGAGCAGTTCTTC,CASSQVSWNNEQFF
TRBV27,TRBJ1-4,.,.,TGTGCCAGCAGTTCGGCTGAGTTTATTTGTGAAAAACTGTTTTTT,CASSSAEFICEKLFF
TRBV11-2,TRBJ2-1,.,TRBD2,TGTGCCAGCAGGACTACTAGCGGGGGAGGGAAGCAGTTCTTC,CASRTTSGGGKQFF
TRBV19,TRBJ1-6,once,TRBD1,TGTGCCAGTAGTATAGGTGGGACAGATAATTCACCCCTCCACTTT,CASSIGGTDNSPLHF